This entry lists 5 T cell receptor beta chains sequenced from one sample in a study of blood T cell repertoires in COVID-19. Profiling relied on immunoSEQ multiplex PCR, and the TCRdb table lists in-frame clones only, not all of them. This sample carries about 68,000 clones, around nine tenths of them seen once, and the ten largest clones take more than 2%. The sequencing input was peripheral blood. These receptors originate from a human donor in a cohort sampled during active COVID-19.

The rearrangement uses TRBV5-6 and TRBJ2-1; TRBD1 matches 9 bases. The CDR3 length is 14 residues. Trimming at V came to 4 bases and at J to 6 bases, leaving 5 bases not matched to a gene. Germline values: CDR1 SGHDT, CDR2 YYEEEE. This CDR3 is CASSPGTGSNEQFF. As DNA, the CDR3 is TGTGCCAGCAGCCCCGGGACAGGGAGCAATGAGCAGTTCTTC.

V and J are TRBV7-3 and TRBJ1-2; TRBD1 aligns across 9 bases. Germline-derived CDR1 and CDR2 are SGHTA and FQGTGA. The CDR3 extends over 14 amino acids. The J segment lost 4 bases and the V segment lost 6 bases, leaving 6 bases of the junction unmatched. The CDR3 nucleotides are TGTGCCAGCAGTCTCGGACAGGGGAGCTATGGCTACACCTTC. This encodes CASSLGQGSYGYTF.

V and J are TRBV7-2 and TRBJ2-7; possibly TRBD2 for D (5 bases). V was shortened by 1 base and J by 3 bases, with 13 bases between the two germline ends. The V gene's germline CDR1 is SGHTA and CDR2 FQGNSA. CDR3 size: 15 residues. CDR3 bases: TGTGCCAGCAGCTTAGAGGCGGGCCGTGACTACGAGCAGTACTTC. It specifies CASSLEAGRDYEQYF.

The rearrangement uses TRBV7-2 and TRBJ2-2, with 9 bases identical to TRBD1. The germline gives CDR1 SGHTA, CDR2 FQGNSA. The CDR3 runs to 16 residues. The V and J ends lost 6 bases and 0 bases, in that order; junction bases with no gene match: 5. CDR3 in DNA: TGTGCCAGCAGACGGGACAGGGCAACGAACACCGGGGAGCTGTTTTTT. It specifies CASRRDRATNTGELFF.

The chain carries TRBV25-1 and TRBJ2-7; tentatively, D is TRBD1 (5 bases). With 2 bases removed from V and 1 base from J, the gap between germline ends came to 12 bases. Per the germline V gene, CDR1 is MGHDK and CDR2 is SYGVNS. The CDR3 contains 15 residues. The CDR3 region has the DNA TGTGCCAGCAGTGAAATGGGAACAGGATCCTACGAGCAGTACTTC. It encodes CASSEMGTGSYEQYF.